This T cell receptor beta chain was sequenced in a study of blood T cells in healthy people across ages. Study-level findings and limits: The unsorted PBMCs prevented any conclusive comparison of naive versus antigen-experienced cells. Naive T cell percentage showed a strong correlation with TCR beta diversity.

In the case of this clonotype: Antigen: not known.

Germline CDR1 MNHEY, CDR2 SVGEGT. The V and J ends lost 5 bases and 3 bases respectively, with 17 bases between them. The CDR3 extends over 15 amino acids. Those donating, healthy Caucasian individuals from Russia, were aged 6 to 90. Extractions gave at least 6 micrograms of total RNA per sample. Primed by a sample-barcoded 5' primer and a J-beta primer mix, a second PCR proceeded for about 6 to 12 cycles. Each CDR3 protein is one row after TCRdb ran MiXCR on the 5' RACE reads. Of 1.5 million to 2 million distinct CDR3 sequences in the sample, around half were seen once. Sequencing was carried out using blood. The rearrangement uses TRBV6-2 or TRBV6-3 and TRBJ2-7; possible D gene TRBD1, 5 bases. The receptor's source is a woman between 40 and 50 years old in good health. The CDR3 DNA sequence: TGTGCCAGCAGTCGCACCGACAGCGCGAACTACGAGCAGTACTTC. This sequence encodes CASSRTDSANYEQYF.